This T cell receptor beta chain was retrieved from a study of control samples from healthy donors and cancer patients. Germline lookup yields CDR1 GTSNPN and CDR2 SVGIG (reference sequence). Trimming pared 7 bases from V and 9 bases from J, leaving 31 bases between. The CDR3 spans 17 residues. Profiling relied on immunoSEQ multiplex PCR, and the TCRdb table lists in-frame clones only, not all of them. In the table there are under 65,000 clones, about nine tenths of which are singletons. V is TRBV30 and J is TRBJ2-1, with D hard to call. This TCR was recovered from a woman aged 45-65 years with colorectal cancer. Sequencing input: PBMCs. CDR3 bases: TGTGCCTCCACATCTTATAGGAGACAAGTCTCTCGCGGTGAGCAGTTCTTC. Amino acids: CASTSYRRQVSRGEQFF.